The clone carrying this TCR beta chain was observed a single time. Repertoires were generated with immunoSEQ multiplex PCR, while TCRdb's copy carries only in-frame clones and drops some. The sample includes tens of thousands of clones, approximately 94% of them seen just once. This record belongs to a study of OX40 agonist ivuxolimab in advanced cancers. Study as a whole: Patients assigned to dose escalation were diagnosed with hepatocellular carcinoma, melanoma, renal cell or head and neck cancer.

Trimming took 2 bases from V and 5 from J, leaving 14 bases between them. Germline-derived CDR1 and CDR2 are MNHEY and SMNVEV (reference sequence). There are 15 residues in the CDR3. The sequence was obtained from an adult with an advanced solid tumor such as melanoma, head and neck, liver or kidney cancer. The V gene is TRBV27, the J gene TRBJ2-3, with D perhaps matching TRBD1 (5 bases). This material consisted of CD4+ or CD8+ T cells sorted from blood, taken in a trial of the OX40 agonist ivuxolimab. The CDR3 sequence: CASSLLQGAGDTQYF. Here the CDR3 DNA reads TGTGCCAGCAGTTTACTGCAGGGCGCTGGAGATACGCAGTATTTT.